This is a list of T cell receptor beta chains from one sample in a study of blood T cells in healthy people across ages. TCRdb used MiXCR to reprocess the 5' RACE reads, holding one entry per CDR3 protein. The sample yields about 760,000 distinct CDR3 sequences, 20% to 30% seen once. These data also featured in a second study, about T cells of mothers and their children.

The sample comprised blood. The receptors stem from a boy between 10 and 17 years old in good health. Each CDR3 is given with its conserved first and last residue.

CDR3 protein: CASSLGSGTSGEQYF
J gene: TRBJ2-7
V gene: TRBV4-1

CDR3 protein: CASSFFSGNEKLFF
J gene: TRBJ1-4
V gene: TRBV12-3/TRBV12-4

CDR3 protein: CSVDGDGNKNIQYF
J gene: TRBJ2-4
V gene: TRBV29-1

CDR3 protein: CASSQGAGTSSYEQYF
J gene: TRBJ2-7
V gene: TRBV7-2

CDR3 protein: CASSQNAGVTDTQYF
J gene: TRBJ2-3
V gene: TRBV3-1

CDR3 protein: CASSQDWSDPAYNEQFF
J gene: TRBJ2-1
V gene: TRBV4-3

CDR3 protein: CASLLQSGSNRMTQYF
J gene: TRBJ2-3
V gene: TRBV12-3/TRBV12-4

CDR3 protein: CSARDRSPGVVGETQYF
J gene: TRBJ2-5
V gene: TRBV20-1

CDR3 protein: CATSRELAALGGELFF
J gene: TRBJ2-2
V gene: TRBV15

CDR3 protein: CSFGHLNTEAFF
J gene: TRBJ1-1
V gene: TRBV29-1

CDR3 protein: CAISSTGGANEKLFF
J gene: TRBJ1-4
V gene: TRBV10-3

CDR3 protein: CASSAGTGNTGELFF
J gene: TRBJ2-2
V gene: TRBV6-1

CDR3 protein: CASRTGLQETQYF
J gene: TRBJ2-5
V gene: TRBV2

CDR3 protein: CASSFERKGQGRGGYTF
J gene: TRBJ1-2
V gene: TRBV7-8

CDR3 protein: CSVSGPHGYTF
J gene: TRBJ1-2
V gene: TRBV29-1

CDR3 protein: CASSPRLQRGDTDTQYF
J gene: TRBJ2-3
V gene: TRBV11-3

CDR3 protein: CASGWNRDREDGYTF
J gene: TRBJ1-2
V gene: TRBV12-5

CDR3 protein: CASSLDGGYTF
J gene: TRBJ1-2
V gene: TRBV7-9

CDR3 protein: CASSPQRALGEKDTQYF
J gene: TRBJ2-3
V gene: TRBV6-5

CDR3 protein: CASSYGLAGDTGELFF
J gene: TRBJ2-2
V gene: TRBV11-3